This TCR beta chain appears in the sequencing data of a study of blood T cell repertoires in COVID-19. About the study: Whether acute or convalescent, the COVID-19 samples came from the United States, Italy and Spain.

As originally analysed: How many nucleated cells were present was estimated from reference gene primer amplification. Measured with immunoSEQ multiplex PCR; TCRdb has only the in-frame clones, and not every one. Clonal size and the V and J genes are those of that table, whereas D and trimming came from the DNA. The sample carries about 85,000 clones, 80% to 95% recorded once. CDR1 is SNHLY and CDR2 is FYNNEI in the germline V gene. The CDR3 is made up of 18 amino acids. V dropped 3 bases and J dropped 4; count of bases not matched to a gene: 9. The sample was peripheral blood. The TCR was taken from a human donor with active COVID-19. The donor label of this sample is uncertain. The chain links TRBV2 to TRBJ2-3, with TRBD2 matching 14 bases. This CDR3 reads CASSETSGGDLAADTQYF. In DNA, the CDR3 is TGTGCCAGCAGTGAGACTAGCGGGGGGGATCTAGCGGCAGATACGCAGTATTTT.